This TCR beta chain was sequenced for a study of cytomegalovirus exposure and HLA in healthy donors. Overall study context: The study placed about 81% of its roughly 430 genotyped donors in the Caucasian-associated ancestry cluster.

The CDR3 totals 16 residues. The germline CDR1 and CDR2 sequences are MGHRA and YSYEKL. As to this clone: Antigen unknown.

Study results and limitations: As a later analysis showed, several of the most significant clusters appeared to be linked to common viral pathogens.

The PCR employed 60 Vbeta primers together with 13 Jbeta primers. Libraries were prepared by immunoSEQ multiplex PCR; TCRdb keeps only in-frame clonotypes and omits some of them. The sample includes 90,000 to 120,000 clones, around 10% of them seen just once. This sequence originates from a middle-aged man in good health and CMV-seropositive. The V call is TRBV4-1, the J call TRBJ2-5; 7 positions agree with TRBD2. The last part of the DNA fits TRBJ2-7 better; the J call may be wrong. The sample comprised PBMCs. CDR3: CASSHLTGLGGYEQYF. The CDR3 nucleotides are TGCGCCAGCAGCCATTTAACTGGACTAGGCGGCTACGAGCAGTACTTC.